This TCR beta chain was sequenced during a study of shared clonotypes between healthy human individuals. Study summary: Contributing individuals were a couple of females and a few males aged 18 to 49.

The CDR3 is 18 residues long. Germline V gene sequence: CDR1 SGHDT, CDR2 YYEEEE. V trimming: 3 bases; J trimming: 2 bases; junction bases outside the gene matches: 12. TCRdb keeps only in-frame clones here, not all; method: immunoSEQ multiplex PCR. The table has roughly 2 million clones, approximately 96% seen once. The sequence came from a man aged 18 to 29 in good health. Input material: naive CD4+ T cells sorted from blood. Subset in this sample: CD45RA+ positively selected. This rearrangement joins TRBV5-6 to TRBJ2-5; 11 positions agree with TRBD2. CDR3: CASSSTSGLAALQETQYF. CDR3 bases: TGTGCCAGCAGCTCAACGTCGGGACTAGCGGCACTACAAGAGACCCAGTACTTC. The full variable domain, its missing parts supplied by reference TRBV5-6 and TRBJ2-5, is DAGVTQSPTHLIKTRGQQVTLRCSPKSGHDTVSWYQQALGQGPQFIFQYYEEEERQRGNFPDRFSGHQFPNYSSELNVNALLLGDSALYLCASSSTSGLAALQETQYFGPGTRLLVL.